This TCR beta chain was recorded in a study of T-cell memory formation after mild COVID-19. Study background: TCR clusters were mostly donor specific.

MiXCR, run by TCRdb on the 5' RACE reads, gives a single entry per CDR3 protein. Among roughly 110,000 distinct CDR3 sequences listed, approximately 13% were seen once. Germline loops: CDR1 MRHNA, CDR2 SNTAGT. The CDR3 is 13 amino acids. The V and J ends lost 3 bases and 7 bases respectively, with 7 bases between them. The chain is built from TRBV6-4 and TRBJ1-6; D possibly corresponds to TRBD1 (5 bases). The material sequenced was PBMCs or a T cell subset sorted from them (not recorded which). This clonotype was obtained from an adult woman who had mild COVID-19 (a few samples of this study predate the infection). Cell type and time point are not known. The CDR3 DNA reads as TGTGCCAGCAGTGAACAGGACAATTCACCCCTCCACTTT. Translated, it gives CASSEQDNSPLHF.